These 12 T cell receptor beta chains were sequenced from one sample in a study of T cell changes during pregnancy in multiple sclerosis. This table comes from immunoSEQ multiplex PCR, and its TCRdb copy is limited to in-frame clones, with some not included. The sample carries under 25,000 clones, more than 85% recorded once. Source: CD8+ T cells from peripheral blood mononuclear cells, taken after pregnancy. All receptors derive from a female donor with multiple sclerosis, enrolled in a pregnancy study.

This chain uses TRBV4-1 with TRBJ2-3, with D possibly being TRBD2 (5 bases). Deletions cut 9 bases from V and 4 bases from J, with 14 bases between. This CDR3 spans 13 amino acids. Germline V gives CDR1 MGHRA, CDR2 YSYEKL. DNA of the CDR3: TGCGCCAGATGCTTACTAGATGCAGATACGCAGTATTTT. As protein: CARCLLDADTQYF.

The J gene is TRBJ2-3, the V gene TRBV5-4; perhaps TRBD1 as D (6 bases). Trimming left V 4 bases short and J 5 bases short, with 11 bases between. The CDR3 sequence is 13 residues long. Germline loops: CDR1 SGHNT, CDR2 YYREEE (reference sequence). In DNA form, the CDR3 reads TGTGCCAGCAGCACGACAGGAGAAGATACGCAGTATTTT. Protein product: CASSTTGEDTQYF.

This chain uses TRBV18 with TRBJ2-7, with 7 nucleotides matching TRBD1. The CDR3 covers 14 residues. V lost 3 bases to trimming and J lost 5 bases; unmatched junction nucleotides: 7. Germline-derived CDR1 and CDR2 are KGHSH and LQKENI. In DNA form, the CDR3 reads TGTGCCAGCTCACCTCGAGACAGGGAGAACGAGCAGTACTTC. Protein product: CASSPRDRENEQYF.

To note about this clone: At one end, the junction sequence differs from germline, possibly due to a read error. The chain links TRBV7-9 to TRBJ1-5; D uncertain. Germline V gives CDR1 SEHNR, CDR2 FQNEAQ (reference sequence). The CDR3 loop spans 14 amino acids. As DNA, the CDR3 is TGTGCCAGCAGTTTAGGCCAGTTCCATCAGCCCCAGCATTTT. It specifies CASSLGQFHQPQHF.

The V and J genes are TRBV7-2 and TRBJ1-1; a weak D match, TRBD1 (6 bases). The CDR3 is made up of 16 amino acids. In germline, CDR1 is SGHTA, CDR2 FQGNSA. V was cut by 1 base and J by 0 bases, with 12 bases left in between. CDR3 in DNA: TGTGCCAGCAGCTTAGGGACAGAGTACATGAACACTGAAGCTTTCTTT. It encodes CASSLGTEYMNTEAFF.

The V call is TRBV7-9, the J call TRBJ1-1, with D perhaps TRBD1 (5 bases). The V gene's germline CDR1 is SEHNR and CDR2 FQNEAQ (reference sequence). V was pared by 2 bases and J by 6 bases, with 10 bases between. This CDR3 has 13 amino acids. Here the CDR3 DNA reads TGTGCCAGCAGCTTACAGGGCCGGGCTGAAGCTTTCTTT. Translated: CASSLQGRAEAFF. The full variable domain, rest sourced from reference TRBV7-9 and TRBJ1-1, is DTGVSQNPRHKITKRGQNVTFRCDPISEHNRLYWYRQTLGQGPEFLTYFQNEAQLEKSRLLSDRFSAERPKGSFSTLEIQRTEQGDSAMYLCASSLQGRAEAFFGQGTRLTVV.

The CDR3 sequence is CASSRGLPEGVNTEAFF. CDR3 nucleotide sequence: TGCGCCAGCAGTCGAGGACTTCCTGAGGGAGTGAACACTGAAGCTTTCTTT. V and J are TRBV23-1 and TRBJ1-1; D call uncertain. TRBV23-1 is annotated as an ORF whose role is uncertain. The V end was cut by 4 bases, the J end by 0 bases, with 18 bases between. The CDR3 consists of 17 residues.

This chain joins TRBV28 and TRBJ2-5, with TRBD2 as a possible D gene (7 bases). Germline V lookup: CDR1 MDHEN, CDR2 SYDVKM. Trimming cost V 3 bases and J 1 base, with 21 bases left between them. The CDR3 length is 18 residues. The CDR3 DNA reads TGTGCCAGCAGTTTGAGGTCCGCTGGGAGGGGGGCCCAAGAGACCCAGTACTTC. As protein: CASSLRSAGRGAQETQYF.

This chain connects TRBV5-6 to TRBJ2-7, with 9 bases fitting TRBD1. Looked up from germline, CDR1 is SGHDT and CDR2 is YYEEEE. This CDR3 is built from 16 residues. The junction had 7 bases not matched to a gene; V was cut back by 3 bases and J by 0 bases. This chain's CDR3 is CASSYLGQGNSYEQYF. The CDR3 DNA follows: TGTGCCAGCAGCTACTTGGGACAGGGCAACTCCTACGAGCAGTACTTC.

CDR3 nucleotides: TGTGCCAGCAGTGGGTGGGGACTAGCGGGAGCGTCCTACGAGCAGTACTTC. Protein product: CASSGWGLAGASYEQYF. The chain employs TRBV6-1 and TRBJ2-7; 14 nucleotides align to TRBD2. The CDR3 has 17 amino acids. The germline V gene has CDR1 MNHNS and CDR2 SASEGT. Trimming took 4 bases from V and 1 from J; bases not matched to a gene: 6.

This clone came up a few times. This chain links TRBV28 with TRBJ1-1, with TRBD1 as a possible D gene (6 bases). The length of the CDR3 is 15 residues. Germline V gene lookup returns CDR1 MDHEN and CDR2 SYDVKM. The ends were cut back, 2 bases at V and 1 base at J, with 11 bases in the middle. The CDR3: CASSLAGRGNTEAFF. Written as DNA, the CDR3 is TGTGCCAGCAGTTTAGCAGGCAGGGGGAACACTGAAGCTTTCTTT.

The chain recombines TRBV4-1 with TRBJ2-7, with D possibly being TRBD1 (5 bases). The CDR3 runs 13 residues. Deletions cut 4 bases from V and 5 bases from J, with 12 bases between. The germline CDR1 and CDR2 sequences are MGHRA and YSYEKL. The CDR3 loop is CASSLPGKNEQYF. In DNA, the CDR3 is TGCGCCAGCAGCCTTCCAGGGAAAAACGAGCAGTACTTC.